The clone carrying this T cell receptor (beta chain) has only a few counts. The antigen is not known. cDNA synthesis used the whole RNA isolate, giving expressed TCRB sequences. Generated by immunoSEQ multiplex PCR, the TCRdb table keeps only in-frame clones and is missing some. The table includes 200,000 to 250,000 clones, 14% detected once. This entry comes from a study of beta chain features in type 1 diabetes. Study-level points and caveats: TCRB CDR3s were moderately but significantly shorter in Type 1 diabetes patients in all four CD4+ subsets. For cells with high TCR expression, cDNA sequencing could yield over-representation. Insertions at VDJ junctions were less frequent in type 1 diabetes patients. These patients also deleted more nucleotides at the same junctions.

Via the markers CD45RO/CCR7/CD25/CD127/CD95/CD27, stem cell-like memory, regulatory, central memory and naive CD4+ cells were sorted. CDR1 is SEHNR, CDR2 FQNEAQ, per germline (reference sequence). CDR3 length equals 16 residues. V was pared by 3 bases and J by 1 base, with 15 bases between. This receptor was obtained from a man aged 30-40 years with type 1 diabetes. V is TRBV7-9 and J is TRBJ1-1; D perhaps matches TRBD1 (5 bases). Sequencing input: naive CD4+ T cells from blood. CDR3 nucleotide sequence: TGTGCCAGCAGCTTGCTTAGAGCGACAGAGAACACTGAAGCTTTCTTT. Its protein is CASSLLRATENTEAFF. Drawing the rest from reference TRBV7-9 and TRBJ1-1, the complete variable domain is DTGVSQNPRHKITKRGQNVTFRCDPISEHNRLYWYRQTLGQGPEFLTYFQNEAQLEKSRLLSDRFSAERPKGSFSTLEIQRTEQGDSAMYLCASSLLRATENTEAFFGQGTRLTVV.